The clone carrying this T cell receptor beta chain turned up a few times. Germline CDR1 SGHAT, CDR2 FQDESV (reference sequence). The CDR3 runs to 15 residues. V shed 4 bases and J shed 5 bases, with 12 bases lying between them. This specimen comes from a study of blood T cell repertoires in COVID-19. The overall study: Sites in the United States, Italy and Spain provided acute and convalescent COVID-19 samples. The cDNA or gDNA used as material had been derived from T cells, B-cell-depleted T cells, or PBMCs.

Under the authors' procedure: Estimates of nucleated cell counts were drawn from the amplification of reference gene primers. TCRdb's table, derived via immunoSEQ multiplex PCR, lists solely in-frame clones and lacks some. V, J and clone size derive from that table, while D and trimming were established from the DNA sequence. The sample shows roughly 20,000 clones, 83% of them seen only once. Sequencing was done on a sample of peripheral blood. V is TRBV11-1 and J is TRBJ1-6; D ambiguous. The receptor was isolated from a human donor in a cohort sampled during active COVID-19. CDR3 residues: CASSSKTGHNSPLHF. CDR3 coding DNA: TGTGCCAGCAGCTCCAAAACGGGTCATAATTCACCCCTCCACTTT.